The entry below gives a single TCR beta chain sequence along with its context. Its target is unknown. Adult donors, all healthy and HIV-negative, had no recent acute infections or vaccinations. This entry belongs to a study of shared clonotypes between healthy human individuals. Sequenced by immunoSEQ multiplex PCR; TCRdb stores in-frame clones only, minus some. Found here are around 2.1 million clones, roughly 95% of them singletons; the top ten hold roughly 0.13%. Study-level findings and limits: Collection of samples was limited to blood; tissue repertoires likely differ. Relative to their counterparts shared across all four donors, non-shared clonotypes exhibited diminished generation probabilities.

The sample taken for sequencing was naive CD4+ T cells sorted from blood. The subset: CD45RA+ positively selected. The clonotype comes from a man aged 18 to 29 in good health.

CDR3 loop: CASSLGLAGVRQYF. CDR3 DNA sequence: TGTGCCAGCAGCTTAGGACTAGCGGGAGTCCGTCAGTACTTC. The chain has TRBV11-2 and TRBJ2-4, with 12 nucleotides matching TRBD2. The CDR3 is 14 amino acids. J was trimmed by 12 bases and V by 1 base; bases with no gene match: 4. The germline V gene has CDR1 SGHAT and CDR2 FQNNGV.